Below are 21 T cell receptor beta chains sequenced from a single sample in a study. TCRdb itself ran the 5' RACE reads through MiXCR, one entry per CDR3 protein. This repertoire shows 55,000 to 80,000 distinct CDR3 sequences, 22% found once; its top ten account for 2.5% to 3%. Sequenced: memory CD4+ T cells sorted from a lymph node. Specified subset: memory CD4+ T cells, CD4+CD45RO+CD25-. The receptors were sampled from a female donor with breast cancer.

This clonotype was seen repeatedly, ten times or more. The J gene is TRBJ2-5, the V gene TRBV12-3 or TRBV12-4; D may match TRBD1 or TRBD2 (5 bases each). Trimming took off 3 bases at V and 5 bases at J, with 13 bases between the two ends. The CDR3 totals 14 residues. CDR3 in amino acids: CASSFGGVRETQYF. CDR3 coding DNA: TGTGCCAGCAGTTTTGGGGGAGTCCGGGAGACCCAGTACTTC.

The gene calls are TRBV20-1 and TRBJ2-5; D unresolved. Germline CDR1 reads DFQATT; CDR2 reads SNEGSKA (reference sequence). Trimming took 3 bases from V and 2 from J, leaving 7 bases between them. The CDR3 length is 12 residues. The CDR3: CSARVFQETQYF. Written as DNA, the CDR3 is TGCAGTGCTAGGGTATTTCAAGAGACCCAGTACTTC.

The CDR3 coding sequence is TGCGCCAGCAACCCGGAGGGTAGTGCAGGGGGATATTCACCCCTCCACTTT. This translates into CASNPEGSAGGYSPLHF. V and J are TRBV4-1 and TRBJ1-6, with 7 bases aligning to TRBD1. V lost 7 bases, J lost 8 bases, and 17 bases stayed unmatched. Germline V gene lookup returns CDR1 MGHRA and CDR2 YSYEKL. There are 17 residues in the CDR3.

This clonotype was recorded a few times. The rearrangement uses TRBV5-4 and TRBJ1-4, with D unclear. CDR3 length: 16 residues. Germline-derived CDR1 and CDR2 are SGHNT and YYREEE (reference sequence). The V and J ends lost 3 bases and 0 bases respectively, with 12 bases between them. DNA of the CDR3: TGTGCCAGCAGCTCCTTCGGGTTATCAACTAATGAAAAACTGTTTTTT. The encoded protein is CASSSFGLSTNEKLFF.

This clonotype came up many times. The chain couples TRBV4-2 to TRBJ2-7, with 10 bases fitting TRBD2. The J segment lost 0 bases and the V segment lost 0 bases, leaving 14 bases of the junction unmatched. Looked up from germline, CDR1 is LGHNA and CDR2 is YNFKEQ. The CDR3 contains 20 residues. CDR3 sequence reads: CASSQDDPGHSSGSSYEQYF. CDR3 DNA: TGTGCCAGCAGCCAAGATGATCCGGGACATTCTAGCGGGAGCTCCTACGAGCAGTACTTC.

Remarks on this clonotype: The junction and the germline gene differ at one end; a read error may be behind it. The CDR3 is CASSSGDGATQETQYF. For the CDR3, the DNA is TGTGCCAGCAGCTCGGGTGATGGGGCCACCCAAGAGACCCAGTATTTC. The chain couples TRBV7-9 to TRBJ2-5; possible D gene TRBD1, 5 bases. The germline gives CDR1 SEHNR, CDR2 FQNEAQ (reference sequence). CDR3 length equals 16 residues.

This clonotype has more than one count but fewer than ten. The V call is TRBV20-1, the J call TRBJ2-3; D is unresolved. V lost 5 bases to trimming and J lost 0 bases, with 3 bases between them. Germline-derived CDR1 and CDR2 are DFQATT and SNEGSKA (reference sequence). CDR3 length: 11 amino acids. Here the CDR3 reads CSAASTDTQYF. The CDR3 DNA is TGCAGTGCTGCGAGCACAGATACGCAGTATTTT.

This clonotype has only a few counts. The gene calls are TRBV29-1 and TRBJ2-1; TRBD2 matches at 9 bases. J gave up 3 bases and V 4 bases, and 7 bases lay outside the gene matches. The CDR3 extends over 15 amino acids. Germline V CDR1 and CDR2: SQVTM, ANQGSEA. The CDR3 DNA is TGCAGCGTTGTTACAGCTAGCGGGGACTACAATGAGCAGTTCTTC. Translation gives CSVVTASGDYNEQFF.

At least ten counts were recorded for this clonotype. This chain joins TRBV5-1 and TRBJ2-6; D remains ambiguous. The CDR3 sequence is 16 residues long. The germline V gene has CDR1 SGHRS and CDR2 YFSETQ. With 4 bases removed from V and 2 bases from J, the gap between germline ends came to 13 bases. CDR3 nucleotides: TGCGCCAGCAGCATCCGGGTCTCCCCTGGGGCCAACGTCCTGACTTTC. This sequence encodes CASSIRVSPGANVLTF.

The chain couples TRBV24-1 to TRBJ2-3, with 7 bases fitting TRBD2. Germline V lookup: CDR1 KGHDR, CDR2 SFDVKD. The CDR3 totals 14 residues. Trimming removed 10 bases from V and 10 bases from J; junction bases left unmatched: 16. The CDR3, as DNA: TGTGCCACGGGGGGGTCGACGGCCCCATCGGCGCAGTATTTT. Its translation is CATGGSTAPSAQYF.

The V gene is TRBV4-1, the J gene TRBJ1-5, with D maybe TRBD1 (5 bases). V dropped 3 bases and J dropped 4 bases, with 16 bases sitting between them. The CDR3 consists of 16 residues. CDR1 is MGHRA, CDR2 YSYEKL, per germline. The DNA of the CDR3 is TGCGCCAGCAGCCAGGCCGGGCGGGGGGAAAATCAGCCCCAGCATTTT. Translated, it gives CASSQAGRGENQPQHF.

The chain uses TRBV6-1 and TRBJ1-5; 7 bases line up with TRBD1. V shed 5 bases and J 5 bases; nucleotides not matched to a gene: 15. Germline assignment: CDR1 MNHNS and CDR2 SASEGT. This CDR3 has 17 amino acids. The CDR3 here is CASSSPFRGRLDQPQHF. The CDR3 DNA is TGTGCCAGCAGTTCACCCTTTAGGGGGCGTTTGGATCAGCCCCAGCATTTT.

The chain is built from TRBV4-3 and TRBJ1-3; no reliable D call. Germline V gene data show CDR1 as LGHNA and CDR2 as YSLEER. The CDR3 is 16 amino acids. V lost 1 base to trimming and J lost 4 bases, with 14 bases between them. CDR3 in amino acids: CASSQGKGGGGNTIYF. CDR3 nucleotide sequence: TGCGCCAGCAGCCAAGGGAAGGGCGGAGGAGGAAACACCATATATTTT.

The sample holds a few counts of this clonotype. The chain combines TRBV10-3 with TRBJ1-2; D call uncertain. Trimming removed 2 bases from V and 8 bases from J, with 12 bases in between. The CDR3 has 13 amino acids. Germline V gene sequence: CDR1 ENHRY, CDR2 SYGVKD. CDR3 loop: CAISEGEDWGYTF. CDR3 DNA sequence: TGTGCCATCAGTGAGGGGGAGGACTGGGGCTACACCTTC.

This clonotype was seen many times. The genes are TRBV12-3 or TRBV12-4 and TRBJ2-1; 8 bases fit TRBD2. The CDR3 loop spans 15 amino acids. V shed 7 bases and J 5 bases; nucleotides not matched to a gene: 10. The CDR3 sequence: CASTLAGSPHNEQFF. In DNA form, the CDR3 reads TGTGCCAGCACCCTAGCGGGTAGTCCCCACAATGAGCAGTTCTTC.

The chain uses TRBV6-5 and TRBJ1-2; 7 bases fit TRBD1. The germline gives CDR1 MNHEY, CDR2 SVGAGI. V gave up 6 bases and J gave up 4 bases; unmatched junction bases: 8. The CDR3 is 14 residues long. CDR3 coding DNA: TGTGCCAGCAGACTAATTCAGGGGGGCTATGGCTACACCTTC. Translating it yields CASRLIQGGYGYTF.

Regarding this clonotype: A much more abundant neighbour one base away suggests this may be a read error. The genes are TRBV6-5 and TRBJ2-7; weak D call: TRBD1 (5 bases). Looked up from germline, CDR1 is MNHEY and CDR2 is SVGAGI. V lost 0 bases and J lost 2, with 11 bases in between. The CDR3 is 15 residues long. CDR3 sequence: CASSYSNSGTYEQYF. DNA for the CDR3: TGTGCCAGCAGTTACTCGAACTCAGGGACCTACGAGCAGTACTTC.

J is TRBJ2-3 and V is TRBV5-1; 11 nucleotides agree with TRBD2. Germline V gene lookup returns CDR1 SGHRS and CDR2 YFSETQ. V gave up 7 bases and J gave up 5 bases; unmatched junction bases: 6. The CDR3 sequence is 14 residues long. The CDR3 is CASAMGTSGDTQYF. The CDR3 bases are TGCGCCAGCGCTATGGGGACTAGCGGAGATACGCAGTATTTT.

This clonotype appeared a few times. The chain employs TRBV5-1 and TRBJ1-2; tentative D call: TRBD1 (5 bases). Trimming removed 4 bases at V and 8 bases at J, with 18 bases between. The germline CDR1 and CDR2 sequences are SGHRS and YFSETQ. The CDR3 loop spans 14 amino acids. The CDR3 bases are TGCGCCAGCAGCCCTGAAGAGGGGCGGGGAGGCTACACCTTC. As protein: CASSPEEGRGGYTF.

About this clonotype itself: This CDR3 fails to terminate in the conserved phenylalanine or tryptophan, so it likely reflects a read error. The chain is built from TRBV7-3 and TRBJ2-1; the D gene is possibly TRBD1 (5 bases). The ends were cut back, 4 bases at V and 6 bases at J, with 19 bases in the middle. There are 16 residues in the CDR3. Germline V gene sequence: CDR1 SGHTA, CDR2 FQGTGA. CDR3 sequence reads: CASSSPRLQGRNEQFS. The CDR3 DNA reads TGTGCCAGCAGCTCTCCCCGTCTCCAGGGTCGCAATGAGCAGTTCTCC.

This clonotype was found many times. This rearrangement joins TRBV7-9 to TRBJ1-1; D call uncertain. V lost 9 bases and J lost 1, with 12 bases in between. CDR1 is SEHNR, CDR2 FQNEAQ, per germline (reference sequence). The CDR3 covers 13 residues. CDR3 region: CASQQSRNTEAFF. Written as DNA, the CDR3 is TGTGCCAGTCAGCAATCACGGAACACTGAAGCTTTCTTT.